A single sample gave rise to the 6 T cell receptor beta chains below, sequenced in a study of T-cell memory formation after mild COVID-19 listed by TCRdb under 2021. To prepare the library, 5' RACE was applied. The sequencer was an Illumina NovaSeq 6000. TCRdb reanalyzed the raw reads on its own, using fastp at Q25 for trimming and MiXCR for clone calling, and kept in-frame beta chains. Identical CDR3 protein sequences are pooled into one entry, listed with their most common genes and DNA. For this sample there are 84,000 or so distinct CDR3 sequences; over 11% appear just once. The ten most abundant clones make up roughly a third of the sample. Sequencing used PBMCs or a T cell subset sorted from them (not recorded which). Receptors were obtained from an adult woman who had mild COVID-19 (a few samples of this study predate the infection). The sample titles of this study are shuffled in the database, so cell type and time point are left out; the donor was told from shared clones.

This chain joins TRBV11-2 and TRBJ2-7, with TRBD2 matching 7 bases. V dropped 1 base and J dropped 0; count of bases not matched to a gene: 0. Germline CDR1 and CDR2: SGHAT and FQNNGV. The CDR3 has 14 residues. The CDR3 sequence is CASSLGGGSYEQYF. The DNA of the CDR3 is TGTGCCAGCAGCTTAGGGGGGGGCTCCTACGAGCAGTACTTC.

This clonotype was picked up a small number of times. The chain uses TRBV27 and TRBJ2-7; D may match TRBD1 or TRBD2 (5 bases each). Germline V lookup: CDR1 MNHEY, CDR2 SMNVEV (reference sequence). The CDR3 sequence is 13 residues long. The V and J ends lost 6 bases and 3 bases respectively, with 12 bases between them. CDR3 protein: CASRTGAHYEQYF. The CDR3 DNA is TGTGCCAGCAGGACCGGGGCCCACTACGAGCAGTACTTC.

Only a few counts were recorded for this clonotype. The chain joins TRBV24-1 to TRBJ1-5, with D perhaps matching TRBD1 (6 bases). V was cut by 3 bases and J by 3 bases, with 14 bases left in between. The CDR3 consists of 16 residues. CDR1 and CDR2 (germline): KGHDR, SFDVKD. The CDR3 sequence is CATSDGSGTLNQPQHF. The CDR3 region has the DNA TGTGCCACCAGTGATGGGTCCGGGACACTCAATCAGCCCCAGCATTTT.

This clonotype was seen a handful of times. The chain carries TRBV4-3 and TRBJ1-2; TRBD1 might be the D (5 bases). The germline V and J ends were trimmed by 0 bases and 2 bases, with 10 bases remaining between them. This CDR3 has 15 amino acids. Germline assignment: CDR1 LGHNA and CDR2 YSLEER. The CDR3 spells CASSQDVGGNYGYTF. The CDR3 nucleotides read TGCGCCAGCAGCCAAGATGTGGGGGGGAACTATGGCTACACCTTC.

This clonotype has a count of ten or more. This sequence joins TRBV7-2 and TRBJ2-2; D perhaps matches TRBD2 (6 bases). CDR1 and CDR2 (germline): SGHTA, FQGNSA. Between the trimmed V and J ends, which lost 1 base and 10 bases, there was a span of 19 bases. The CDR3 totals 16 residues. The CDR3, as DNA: TGTGCCAGCAGCTTAGGATTCCACGGCGGGATAGTGGAGCTGTTTTTT. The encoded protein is CASSLGFHGGIVELFF.

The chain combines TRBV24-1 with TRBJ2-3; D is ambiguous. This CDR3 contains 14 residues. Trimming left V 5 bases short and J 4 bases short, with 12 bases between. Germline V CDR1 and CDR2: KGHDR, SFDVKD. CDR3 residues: CATSGQYLPDTQYF. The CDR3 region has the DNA TGTGCCACCAGTGGCCAATACCTTCCAGATACGCAGTATTTT.